A selection of T cell receptor beta chains follows, all from one sample in a study of PD-L1 blockade in urothelial cancer. The data were produced by immunoSEQ multiplex PCR, yet TCRdb's version contains in-frame clones alone and is incomplete. This sample has more than 85,000 clones; 91% occur once, and the top ten carry over 0.8%. The starting material was PBMCs, obtained around atezolizumab (anti-PD-L1) treatment. The receptors shown here come from a woman of 80 years or more with urothelial cancer. Both conserved end residues are part of each CDR3. The D gene is left open where the match is weak. The size field is filled for only some rows; it gives once, few, many or a size class.

.,.,TRBJ1-5,TRBV6-1,TGTGCCAGCAACACCGAGGGGAGGAGGCAGCCCCAGCATTTT,CASNTEGRRQPQHF
TRBD1,.,TRBJ1-4,TRBV5-1,TGCGCCAGCAGCGACAGACAGGGAGGAAATGAAAAACTGTTTTTT,CASSDRQGGNEKLFF
.,.,TRBJ1-3,TRBV9,TGTGCCAGCAGCGGAGGGGGACGGCTCTCTGGAAACACCATATATTTT,CASSGGGRLSGNTIYF
.,.,TRBJ1-3,TRBV18,TGTGCCAGCTCACCATTTATCCCCGGCTCTGGAAACACCATATATTTT,CASSPFIPGSGNTIYF
.,.,TRBJ2-7,TRBV25-1,TGTGCCAGCAGTGAACCCGGTGGGGCCGAGCAGTACTTC,CASSEPGGAEQYF
TRBD1,.,TRBJ1-5,TRBV2,TGTGCCAGCAGTGGGGACAGGGGTTATCAGCCCCAGCATTTT,CASSGDRGYQPQHF
TRBD2,.,TRBJ2-7,TRBV19,TGTGCCAGTAGTTTGGGACTAGCGGGCCTCTACGAGCAGTACTTC,CASSLGLAGLYEQYF
.,.,TRBJ2-5,TRBV30,TGTGCCTGGAGTGATGGTAGGGGGGAGACCCAGTACTTC,CAWSDGRGETQYF
TRBD1,.,TRBJ1-1,TRBV9,TGTGCCAGCAATACCGGGACAGGGGCCACTGAAGCTTTCTTT,CASNTGTGATEAFF
TRBD1,.,TRBJ1-1,TRBV9,TGTGCCAGCAGCGCACAAGACAGGGCGACTGAAGCTTTCTTT,CASSAQDRATEAFF
TRBD2,.,TRBJ2-2,TRBV4-1,TGCGCCAGCAGCCAAGATCAGCGGGACTCGGGTTTCACCGGGGAGCTGTTTTTT,CASSQDQRDSGFTGELFF
TRBD1,.,TRBJ1-1,TRBV6-5,TGTGCCAGCACTGACAGGGCAAACACTGAAGCTTTCTTT,CASTDRANTEAFF
.,.,TRBJ2-1,TRBV5-6,TGTGCCAGCAGCCGATCCGGTAATGAGCAGTTCTTC,CASSRSGNEQFF
TRBD2,.,TRBJ2-1,TRBV7-3,TGTGCCAGCAGCTACCTGCAGACTAGCGGCAATTACAATGAGCAGTTCTTC,CASSYLQTSGNYNEQFF
TRBD2,.,TRBJ2-1,TRBV28,TGTGCCAGCAGTTCGGCAGGGACTAGCGGGGTGAGCTCCTACAATGAGCAGTTCTTC,CASSSAGTSGVSSYNEQFF
.,once,TRBJ2-1,TRBV5-8,TGTGCCAGCAGCTTGGGACTAGGGGCCTACAATGAGCAGTTCTTC,CASSLGLGAYNEQFF
TRBD2,.,TRBJ2-3,TRBV30,TGTGCCTGGAGTGTACAAGCGGGAGTATCAGATACGCAGTATTTT,CAWSVQAGVSDTQYF
TRBD1,.,TRBJ1-2,TRBV2,TGTGCCAGCAGTCCCGGGACAGGGGCTGGCTACACCTTC,CASSPGTGAGYTF
TRBD2,.,TRBJ2-5,TRBV2,TGTGCCAGCAGTGACCTATTAGCGGGAGGGCCCACGGCCCAGTACTTC,CASSDLLAGGPTAQYF
TRBD2,.,TRBJ2-1,TRBV28,TGTGCCAGCAGTTTAGGGAGGGACCCTACCTACAATGAGCAGTTCTTC,CASSLGRDPTYNEQFF
.,.,TRBJ2-1,TRBV19,TGTGCCAGTAGTATAGATCGGTCCACCGTATATGAGCAGTTCTTC,CASSIDRSTVYEQFF
.,.,TRBJ2-7,TRBV7-2,TGTGCCAGCAGCCCGTCAGGGACGGAGGGCACCGAGCAGTACTTC,CASSPSGTEGTEQYF
TRBD1,.,TRBJ1-2,TRBV19,TGTGCCACTCGCCGGGGACAGGGGGCCTCGGGATATGGCTACACCTTC,CATRRGQGASGYGYTF
TRBD1,.,TRBJ2-4,TRBV27,TGTGCCAGCAGTCAGGGACAGGGTCGGCCCAAAAACATTCAGTACTTC,CASSQGQGRPKNIQYF
.,.,TRBJ1-1,TRBV18,TGTGCCAGCTCACCAATGTCGGGATTCGACAACACTGAAGCTTTCTTT,CASSPMSGFDNTEAFF
TRBD1,.,TRBJ2-7,TRBV28,TGTGCCAGCAGGGCTGCCGGGACAGGGTCCCACGAGCAGTACTTC,CASRAAGTGSHEQYF
.,.,TRBJ2-3,TRBV5-8,TGTGCCAGCAGCCTACCCTACACAGATACGCAGTATTTT,CASSLPYTDTQYF
TRBD1,.,TRBJ2-5,TRBV7-2,TGTGCCAGCAGCTTAGCCAGGGGGCAGGGGGAGACCCAGTACTTC,CASSLARGQGETQYF
.,.,TRBJ2-3,TRBV28,TGTGCCAGCAGTGCCAGTCCCGGGCAGGGAGATACGCAGTATTTT,CASSASPGQGDTQYF
TRBD1,.,TRBJ1-5,TRBV4-1,TGCGCCAGCAGCCGCGATTTGACAGGGGGCCGACAGCCCCAGCATTTT,CASSRDLTGGRQPQHF
.,once,TRBJ2-3,TRBV6-4,TGTGCCAGCAGTGACACGCTTGGGACAACAGATACGCAGTATTTT,CASSDTLGTTDTQYF
TRBD1,few,TRBJ1-2,TRBV7-8,TGTGCCAGCAGCCCAGGGGGCAGGGGTGACTATGGCTACACCTTC,CASSPGGRGDYGYTF
TRBD2,.,TRBJ2-1,TRBV18,TGTGCCAGCTCACCACTCCCTAGAACTAGCGGGAGACAAAACAAGATCTCCTACAATGAGCAGTTCTTC,CASSPLPRTSGRQNKISYNEQFF
TRBD1,.,TRBJ2-3,TRBV18,TGTGCCAGCTCACCACTAAATCCGGGACAGGGTACAGATACGCAGTATTTT,CASSPLNPGQGTDTQYF
.,.,TRBJ2-7,TRBV5-1,TGCGCCAGCAGCCTCCGGGACTTATCCTACGAGCAGTACTTC,CASSLRDLSYEQYF
TRBD1,.,TRBJ1-5,TRBV28,TGTGCCAGCAGTAGAACGACAGGGCAGCCCCAGCATTTT,CASSRTTGQPQHF
TRBD2,few,TRBJ2-3,TRBV5-1,TGCGCCAGCAGACGGGAGGGCACAGATACGCAGTATTTT,CASRREGTDTQYF
.,.,TRBJ2-5,TRBV30,TGTGCCTGGAGTAGTACTGGAGCGGGTACCCAGTACTTC,CAWSSTGAGTQYF
TRBD2,once,TRBJ2-1,TRBV4-2,TGTGCCAGCAGCCCCCTGACTAGCGGGAGAATGAATGAGCAGTTCTTC,CASSPLTSGRMNEQFF
TRBD2,.,TRBJ2-7,TRBV6-5,TGTGCCAGCAGTTACTCGAATAGCGGGAGCTACGAGCAGTACTTC,CASSYSNSGSYEQYF
TRBD1,.,TRBJ1-2,TRBV5-6,TGTGCCAGCAGCTTACCGACAGGGACGGGTGGCTACACCTTC,CASSLPTGTGGYTF
TRBD1,.,TRBJ2-5,TRBV18,TGTGCCAGCTCACCACAGGGGGCGGACGAGACCCAGTACTTC,CASSPQGADETQYF
TRBD2,once,TRBJ2-2,TRBV5-5,TGTGCCAGCAGCGGGACTAGCGGCAACACCGGGGAGCTGTTTTTT,CASSGTSGNTGELFF
.,once,TRBJ2-5,TRBV10-3,TGTGCCATCAGTGAGTCCCCAGGGGGGATCGAGACCCAGTACTTC,CAISESPGGIETQYF
.,.,TRBJ1-2,TRBV28,TGTGCCAGCAGTTTATCTCAGGGGCAAGTAGCTAACTATGGCTACACCTTC,CASSLSQGQVANYGYTF
.,.,TRBJ2-3,TRBV7-9,TGTGCCAGCAGCATATGGGGCAGCACAGATACGCAGTATTTT,CASSIWGSTDTQYF
TRBD2,medium-sized,TRBJ2-1,TRBV4-1,TGCGCCAGCAGCCAAGGAGCGGGAGTTTCTGAGCAGTTCTTC,CASSQGAGVSEQFF
TRBD1,.,TRBJ2-3,TRBV7-6,TGTGCCAGCAGTGCGACCGGGACAGGGAACACAGATACGCAGTATTTT,CASSATGTGNTDTQYF
TRBD1,.,TRBJ2-1,TRBV30,TGTGCCTACCAAGACAGGGGACCCTACAATGAGCAGTTCTTC,CAYQDRGPYNEQFF
TRBD2,once,TRBJ2-1,TRBV28,TGTGCCAGCAGTCAATCGGGAGGTCCCAATGAGCAGTTCTTC,CASSQSGGPNEQFF
TRBD1,once,TRBJ1-4,TRBV19,TGTGCCAGTAGCTGGGGACAGGGACTTGAAAAACTGTTTTTT,CASSWGQGLEKLFF
.,.,TRBJ1-5,TRBV5-1,TGCGCCAGCAGCTTGGCCCTCGGTCCCAATCAGCCCCAGCATTTT,CASSLALGPNQPQHF
.,.,TRBJ2-2,TRBV30,TGTGCCTGGAGTGGCTACAGGGACGGGGAGCTGTTTTTT,CAWSGYRDGELFF
.,.,TRBJ2-7,TRBV29-1,TGCAGCGGTTCCGCTACGGAGAAGCTCGGCGAGCAGTACTTC,CSGSATEKLGEQYF
TRBD2,.,TRBJ2-2,TRBV11-3,TGTGCCAGCAGCAGGGAACCCGGCGGGAGGGACACCGGGGAGCTGTTTTTT,CASSREPGGRDTGELFF
.,.,TRBJ2-1,TRBV19,TGTGCCAGTAGTACCCCGTCCGTGAGGGTCAATGAGCAGTTCTTC,CASSTPSVRVNEQFF